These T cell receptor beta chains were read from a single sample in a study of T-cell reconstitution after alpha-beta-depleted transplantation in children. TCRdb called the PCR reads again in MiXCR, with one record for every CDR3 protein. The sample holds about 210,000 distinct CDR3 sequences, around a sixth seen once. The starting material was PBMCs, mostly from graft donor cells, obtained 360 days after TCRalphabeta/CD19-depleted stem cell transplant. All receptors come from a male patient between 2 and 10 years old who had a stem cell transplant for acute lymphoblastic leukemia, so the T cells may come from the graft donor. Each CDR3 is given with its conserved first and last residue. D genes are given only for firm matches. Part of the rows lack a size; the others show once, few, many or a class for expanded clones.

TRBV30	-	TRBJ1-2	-	CAWSVGGRRYGYTF	TGTGCCTGGAGTGTAGGGGGGCGACGGTATGGCTACACCTTC
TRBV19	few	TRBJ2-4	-	CASSGDWSIQYF	TGTGCCAGTAGTGGAGATTGGAGCATTCAGTACTTC
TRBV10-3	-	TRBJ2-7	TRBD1	CAISESSLGTGNEQYF	TGTGCCATCAGTGAGTCGAGTTTAGGGACAGGGAACGAGCAGTACTTC
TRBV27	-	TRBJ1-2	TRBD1	CASSFRGGNYGYTF	TGTGCCAGCAGTTTTAGAGGGGGCAACTATGGCTACACCTTC
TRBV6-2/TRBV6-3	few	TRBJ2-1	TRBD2	CASRRTSGPKGTNEQFF	TGTGCCAGCAGAAGGACTAGCGGTCCCAAGGGAACCAATGAGCAGTTCTTC
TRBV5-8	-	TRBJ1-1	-	CASSLEGGRAEAFF	TGTGCCAGCAGCTTGGAAGGTGGACGGGCAGAGGCTTTCTTT
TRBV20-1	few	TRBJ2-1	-	CSLIVEVQNEQFF	TGCAGTCTTATTGTGGAGGTACAAAATGAGCAGTTCTTC
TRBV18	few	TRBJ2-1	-	CASSPPSGFLYNEQFF	TGTGCCAGCTCACCACCGTCGGGGTTTTTATACAATGAGCAGTTCTTC
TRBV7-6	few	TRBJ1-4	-	CASSRFPGRGNEKLFF	TGTGCCAGCAGTCGATTCCCCGGACGGGGAAATGAAAAACTGTTTTTT
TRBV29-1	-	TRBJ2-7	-	CSVSQALSYEQYF	TGCAGCGTTTCACAGGCCCTCTCCTACGAGCAGTACTTC
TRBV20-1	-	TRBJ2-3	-	CSARDIGGPDTQYF	TGCAGTGCTAGAGATATAGGGGGACCAGATACGCAGTATTTT
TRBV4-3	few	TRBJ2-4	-	CASSRDTLAKNIQYF	TGCGCCAGCAGCCGAGATACACTAGCCAAAAACATTCAGTACTTC